One sample yielded the 28 T cell receptor beta chains listed below, sequenced in a study of blood T cell repertoires in COVID-19. The data were produced by immunoSEQ multiplex PCR, yet TCRdb's version contains in-frame clones alone and is incomplete. The sample carries about 190,000 clones, 90% recorded once. Sequenced: peripheral blood. Receptors were obtained from a man aged 50-60 years with acute or convalescent COVID-19.

This clone has a single count. The chain employs TRBV27 and TRBJ2-1; D is unclear. This CDR3 is 16 amino acids long. The germline CDR1 and CDR2 sequences are MNHEY and SMNVEV (reference sequence). The V and J ends lost 0 bases and 0 bases respectively, with 9 bases between them. In DNA form, the CDR3 reads TGTGCCAGCAGTTTATCGATCGCGAGCTCCTACAATGAGCAGTTCTTC. It codes for CASSLSIASSYNEQFF.

The rearrangement uses TRBV3-1 (or the pseudogene TRBV3-2) and TRBJ2-5, with 10 nucleotides matching TRBD2. CDR3 length: 17 residues. V was clipped by 1 base and J by 5 bases; unmatched bases: 10. Germline values: CDR1 LGHDT, CDR2 YNNKEL (reference sequence). The CDR3 DNA is TGTGCCAGCAGCCAAGGAAATGGGACTAGCGCCCTTGAGACCCAGTACTTC. Its protein is CASSQGNGTSALETQYF.

This chain uses TRBV2 with TRBJ1-2; 7 nucleotides match TRBD1. The germline V gene encodes CDR1 SNHLY and CDR2 FYNNEI. V dropped 6 bases and J dropped 0; count of bases not matched to a gene: 4. The CDR3 is made up of 14 amino acids. CDR3 loop: CASRGDSSNYGYTF. CDR3 sequence (DNA): TGTGCCAGCAGGGGGGACAGTTCTAACTATGGCTACACCTTC.

This clone was detected a few times. V and J are TRBV13 and TRBJ1-2; D ambiguous. The V gene lost 2 bases and the J gene lost 11 bases, with 18 bases spanning the gap. Germline loops: CDR1 PRHDT, CDR2 FYEKMQ (reference sequence). This CDR3 contains 14 residues. The CDR3: CASSLLAREGLYTF. The CDR3 nucleotides read TGTGCCAGCAGCTTATTAGCCCGAGAGGGCCTTTACACCTTC.

The gene calls are TRBV3-1 (or the pseudogene TRBV3-2) and TRBJ2-1; TRBD2 matches at 10 bases. The V gene's germline CDR1 is LGHDT and CDR2 YNNKEL (reference sequence). This CDR3 contains 13 residues. The CDR3 region has the DNA TGTGGAAGCGGGCTAGCGGGAGCCCTTGAGCAGTTCTTC. It is translated as CGSGLAGALEQFF.

The rearrangement joins TRBV3-1 (or the pseudogene TRBV3-2) to TRBJ1-3; TRBD1 is a possible D gene (5 bases). Germline V lookup: CDR1 LGHDT, CDR2 YNNKEL (reference sequence). CDR3 length: 16 amino acids. V gave up 4 bases and J gave up 2 bases, with 15 bases separating them. CDR3 bases: TGTGCCAGCAGCCTTGACAGTTCTACGGCTGGAAACACCATATATTTT. It specifies CASSLDSSTAGNTIYF.

This chain connects TRBV3-1 (or the pseudogene TRBV3-2) to TRBJ2-5, with D possibly TRBD1 on 5 matching bases. Germline values: CDR1 LGHDT, CDR2 YNNKEL (reference sequence). V dropped 1 base and J dropped 5 bases, with 14 bases sitting between them. This CDR3 is 15 amino acids long. As DNA, the CDR3 is TGTGCCAGCAGCCAAGGGGCAAGGTGGGGCGAGACCCAGTACTTC. The encoded protein is CASSQGARWGETQYF.

This clone has just one count. V gene TRBV5-1 combines with J gene TRBJ2-4, with 9 bases identical to TRBD1. The CDR3 contains 14 residues. V shed 4 bases and J 7 bases; nucleotides not matched to a gene: 6. The germline V gene has CDR1 SGHRS and CDR2 YFSETQ. CDR3 DNA: TGCGCCAGCAGCATCGGGACAGGGCTCAACATTCAGTACTTC. It is translated as CASSIGTGLNIQYF.

The rearrangement joins TRBV28 to TRBJ1-2, with D perhaps matching TRBD1 (6 bases). This CDR3 contains 13 residues. V gave up 5 bases and J gave up 4 bases, with 11 bases separating them. Germline V gene data show CDR1 as MDHEN and CDR2 as SYDVKM. DNA for the CDR3: TGTGCCAGCAGTACGGACAGTTCCTATGGCTACACCTTC. Its translation: CASSTDSSYGYTF.

V is TRBV4-1 and J is TRBJ2-5, with TRBD2 identical over 10 bases. Per germline, CDR1 MGHRA and CDR2 YSYEKL. The CDR3 extends over 16 amino acids. J gave up 1 base and V 1 base, and 3 bases lay outside the gene matches. The CDR3 reads CASSQGSGGLQETQYF. DNA of the CDR3: TGCGCCAGCAGCCAAGGTAGCGGGGGGCTCCAAGAGACCCAGTACTTC.

The chain recombines TRBV10-3 with TRBJ2-1; D is unresolved. V lost 0 bases and J lost 0, with 9 bases in between. The germline gives CDR1 ENHRY, CDR2 SYGVKD. The CDR3 runs to 16 residues. DNA of the CDR3: TGTGCCATCAGTGAGTCGAGGCAGTACTCCTACAATGAGCAGTTCTTC. Its translation: CAISESRQYSYNEQFF.

This clone has more than one count but fewer than ten. V gene TRBV7-8 combines with J gene TRBJ1-1; D is possibly TRBD1 (5 bases). Germline values: CDR1 SGHVS, CDR2 FQNEAQ. The V end was cut by 5 bases, the J end by 3 bases, with 7 bases between. This CDR3 comprises 12 residues. CDR3 loop: CASSRQHTEAFF. In DNA form, the CDR3 reads TGTGCCAGCAGCAGACAGCACACTGAAGCTTTCTTT. The full variable domain, rest sourced from reference TRBV7-8 and TRBJ1-1, is GAGVSQSPRYKVAKRGQDVALRCDPISGHVSLFWYQQALGQGPEFLTYFQNEAQLDKSGLPSDRFFAERPEGSVSTLKIQRTQQEDSAVYLCASSRQHTEAFFGQGTRLTVV.

The chain recombines TRBV19 with TRBJ2-7, with TRBD2 as a possible D gene (5 bases). V was cut by 3 bases and J by 5 bases, with 11 bases left in between. The CDR3 runs to 13 residues. Germline loops: CDR1 LNHDA, CDR2 SQIVND (reference sequence). The CDR3 DNA reads as TGTGCCAGTAGTATGCGGGTGAAGGACGAGCAGTACTTC. Its protein product is CASSMRVKDEQYF.

V usage is TRBV19 and J usage is TRBJ1-4, with D perhaps matching TRBD1 (6 bases). This CDR3 has 17 amino acids. The V gene lost 3 bases and the J gene lost 2 bases, with 16 bases spanning the gap. Germline assignment: CDR1 LNHDA and CDR2 SQIVND (reference sequence). CDR3 in DNA: TGTGCCAGTAGTATGCTGCCGGGGGGGCCCACTAATGAAAAACTGTTTTTT. As protein: CASSMLPGGPTNEKLFF. The full variable domain, completed using reference TRBV19 and TRBJ1-4, is DGGITQSPKYLFRKEGQNVTLSCEQNLNHDAMYWYRQDPGQGLRLIYYSQIVNDFQKGDIAEGYSVSREKKESFPLTVTSAQKNPTAFYLCASSMLPGGPTNEKLFFGSGTQLSVL.

The gene calls are TRBV5-1 and TRBJ2-5, with D maybe TRBD2 (7 bases). CDR3 length: 17 amino acids. Germline values: CDR1 SGHRS, CDR2 YFSETQ. Deletions cut 4 bases from V and 9 bases from J, with 28 bases between. CDR3 sequence reads: CASSHIPLAGAPLPQYF. For the CDR3, the DNA is TGCGCCAGCAGCCACATTCCCCTGGCGGGGGCCCCTCTGCCCCAGTACTTC.

The rearrangement joins TRBV4-2 to TRBJ1-1; tentatively, D is TRBD1 (6 bases). The CDR3 runs to 16 residues. Germline assignment: CDR1 LGHNA and CDR2 YNFKEQ. V lost 1 base and J 1 base, leaving 13 bases between the germline ends. In DNA form, the CDR3 reads TGTGCCAGCAGCCAAGTGGGGACAATCAAGAACACTGAAGCTTTCTTT. Protein product: CASSQVGTIKNTEAFF.

The rearrangement joins TRBV6-5 to TRBJ1-2; perhaps TRBD1 as D (6 bases). Germline CDR1 and CDR2: MNHEY and SVGAGI. CDR3 length: 14 amino acids. V lost 4 bases to trimming and J lost 7 bases, with 16 bases between them. CDR3 in amino acids: CASSFIQGEAGYTF. The CDR3 bases are TGTGCCAGCAGTTTTATACAGGGAGAAGCTGGCTACACCTTC.

This clone has only one observation. The rearrangement uses TRBV19 and TRBJ1-1; D might be TRBD1 (5 bases). Trimming cost V 6 bases and J 9 bases, with 23 bases left between them. Germline V gives CDR1 LNHDA, CDR2 SQIVND (reference sequence). The CDR3 is made up of 15 amino acids. CDR3 sequence reads: CASSPFGGAKSQAFF. The CDR3 bases are TGTGCCAGTAGCCCCTTCGGCGGGGCGAAAAGTCAAGCTTTCTTT.

The V call is TRBV30, the J call TRBJ1-6; TRBD1 might be the D (5 bases). The V end lost 0 bases, the J end lost 9 bases, and 18 bases lay between the germline ends. This CDR3 comprises 16 residues. Germline CDR1 GTSNPN, CDR2 SVGIG (reference sequence). CDR3 region: CAWSVWNGAGGSPLHF. The CDR3 DNA follows: TGTGCCTGGAGTGTATGGAATGGGGCGGGAGGTTCACCCCTCCACTTT.

The chain uses TRBV15 and TRBJ1-2; maybe TRBD1 (5 bases). V lost 0 bases and J lost 2, with 13 bases in between. Germline V gene lookup returns CDR1 LNHNV and CDR2 YYDKDF (reference sequence). This CDR3 comprises 16 residues. The CDR3 DNA reads as TGTGCCACCAGCAGAGATTTGGTCGACAGAAACTATGGCTACACCTTC. The encoded protein is CATSRDLVDRNYGYTF. Full variable domain (rest looked up from reference TRBV15 and TRBJ1-2): DAMVIQNPRYQVTQFGKPVTLSCSQTLNHNVMYWYQQKSSQAPKLLFHYYDKDFNNEADTPDNFQSRRPNTSFCFLDIRSPGLGDTAMYLCATSRDLVDRNYGYTFGSGTRLTVV.

The J gene is TRBJ2-1, the V gene TRBV2; the match to TRBD1 covers 10 bases. The J segment lost 7 bases and the V segment lost 3 bases, leaving 6 bases of the junction unmatched. Per germline, CDR1 SNHLY and CDR2 FYNNEI. The CDR3 spans 15 residues. The CDR3 DNA is TGTGCCAGCAGTGAGCGACAGGGGGCGAATAATGAGCAGTTCTTC. It yields the protein CASSERQGANNEQFF.

The V and J genes are TRBV7-3 and TRBJ2-1; 10 bases line up with TRBD1. Germline assignment: CDR1 SGHTA and CDR2 FQGTGA. The CDR3 covers 15 residues. Trimming removed 5 bases from V and 5 bases from J; junction bases left unmatched: 6. DNA of the CDR3: TGTGCCAGCAGCGACCGGGACAGGGGTAACAATGAGCAGTTCTTC. This codes for CASSDRDRGNNEQFF.

The chain joins TRBV18 to TRBJ2-7; no clear D. Germline CDR1 reads KGHSH; CDR2 reads LQKENI. The CDR3 has 12 amino acids. V lost 3 bases and J 1 base, leaving 4 bases between the germline ends. CDR3 amino acids: CASSPFSYEQYF. CDR3 DNA sequence: TGTGCCAGCTCACCCTTTTCCTACGAGCAGTACTTC.

The CDR3 sequence: CATSSMGTGAHSPLHF. For the CDR3, the DNA is TGTGCCACCAGCAGTATGGGGACGGGAGCTCACTCACCCCTCCACTTT. The rearrangement joins TRBV15 to TRBJ1-6, with D possibly matching TRBD1 (5 bases). The V gene lost 3 bases and the J gene lost 10 bases, with 19 bases spanning the gap. The germline V gene encodes CDR1 LNHNV and CDR2 YYDKDF (reference sequence). The CDR3 is made up of 16 amino acids.

The chain joins TRBV21-1 to TRBJ2-7; TRBD1, the table's D call, was not compared with the DNA. TRBV21-1 is marked as a pseudogene. The CDR3 length is 17 residues. The CDR3 DNA reads TGTGCCAGCAGCTCCTGGGGGCGGCAGGGAATTTCCTACGAGCAGTACGTC. Protein product: CASSSWGRQGISYEQYV.

The chain combines TRBV10-1 with TRBJ1-5, with 8 bases lining up with TRBD1. Per germline, CDR1 WNHNN and CDR2 SYGVQD (reference sequence). V gave up 6 bases and J gave up 5 bases; unmatched junction bases: 3. CDR3 size: 13 residues. The CDR3 coding sequence is TGCGCCAGCAGCAGGGGGCGCGATCAGCCCCAGCATTTT. Translation: CASSRGRDQPQHF.

The chain carries TRBV28 and TRBJ2-7; 8 bases are a match to TRBD1. The V segment lost 6 bases and the J segment 5 bases; nucleotides outside the gene matches: 6. Germline loops: CDR1 MDHEN, CDR2 SYDVKM. CDR3 length equals 13 residues. CDR3 sequence reads: CASRETGVHEQYF. CDR3 sequence (DNA): TGTGCCAGCAGGGAGACAGGGGTCCACGAGCAGTACTTC.

This sequence joins TRBV29-1 and TRBJ2-7; D might be TRBD1 (6 bases). V was cut by 1 base and J by 3 bases, with 10 bases left in between. CDR3 length: 13 amino acids. Germline V gives CDR1 SQVTM, CDR2 ANQGSEA. CDR3 in DNA: TGCAGCGTTGAAGGCCGGGACAACTACGAGCAGTACTTC. This codes for CSVEGRDNYEQYF.